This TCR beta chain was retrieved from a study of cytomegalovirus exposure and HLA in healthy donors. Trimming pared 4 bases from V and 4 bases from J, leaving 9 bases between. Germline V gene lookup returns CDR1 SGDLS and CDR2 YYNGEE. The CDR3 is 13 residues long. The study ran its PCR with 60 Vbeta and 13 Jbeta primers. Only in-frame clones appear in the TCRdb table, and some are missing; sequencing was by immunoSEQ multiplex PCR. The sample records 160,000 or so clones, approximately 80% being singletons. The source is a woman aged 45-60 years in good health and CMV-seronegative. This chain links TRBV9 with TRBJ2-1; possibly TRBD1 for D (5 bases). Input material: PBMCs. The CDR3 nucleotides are TGTGCCAGCAGCACACAGGAATACAATGAGCAGTTCTTC. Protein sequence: CASSTQEYNEQFF.